These 11 T cell receptor beta chains share one sample of origin, sequenced in a study of cytomegalovirus exposure and HLA in healthy donors. Both 60 Vbeta primers and 13 Jbeta primers went into the PCR. Using immunoSEQ multiplex PCR, the repertoire was profiled, and TCRdb retains in-frame clones only, with some absent. In total, the table holds tens of thousands of clones. Source material: PBMCs. These TCRs come from a man aged 50-59 years in good health and CMV-seronegative.

The V and J genes are TRBV2 and TRBJ1-4; 9 bases line up with TRBD1. The germline V gene encodes CDR1 SNHLY and CDR2 FYNNEI. Unmatched junction bases numbered 8, after V lost 8 bases and J lost 7 bases. This CDR3 comprises 14 residues. In nucleotides, the CDR3 is TGTGCCAGCTCAGGCGGGACAGGGTTTGAAAAACTGTTTTTT. Its protein is CASSGGTGFEKLFF.

The V gene is TRBV23-1, the J gene TRBJ1-1; 8 bases match TRBD1. TRBV23-1 qualifies as an ORF whose function is uncertain. This CDR3 is built from 15 residues. The junction had 11 bases not matched to a gene; V was cut back by 6 bases and J by 5 bases. The CDR3 DNA reads TGCGCCAGCAGACCTTGGACAGGGAGTCGTACTGAAGCTTTCTTT. The encoded protein is CASRPWTGSRTEAFF.

The genes are TRBV7-3 and TRBJ1-2; no definite D call. CDR1 SGHTA and CDR2 FQGTGA come from the germline V gene. The CDR3 loop spans 14 amino acids. V lost 4 bases and J lost 2, with 11 bases in between. CDR3 in amino acids: CASSSNDGNYGYTF. CDR3 sequence (DNA): TGTGCCAGCAGCTCCAACGACGGGAACTATGGCTACACCTTC.

This chain links TRBV19 with TRBJ1-5, with TRBD1 as a possible D gene (6 bases). The germline V gene encodes CDR1 LNHDA and CDR2 SQIVND (reference sequence). V gave up 2 bases and J gave up 5 bases, with 19 bases separating them. The CDR3 is 17 residues long. CDR3 protein: CASSIYITEGGHQPQHF. The DNA of the CDR3 is TGTGCCAGTAGTATATATATAACGGAGGGGGGGCATCAGCCCCAGCATTTT.

The CDR3 loop reads CASSFSGTDTQYF. The DNA of the CDR3 is TGTGCCAGCAGTTTCTCGGGGACAGATACGCAGTATTTT. The chain recombines TRBV27 with TRBJ2-3, with D perhaps TRBD2 (5 bases). Trimming removed 3 bases at V and 3 bases at J, with 7 bases between. Germline CDR1 MNHEY, CDR2 SMNVEV (reference sequence). This CDR3 comprises 13 residues.

This chain joins TRBV28 and TRBJ1-5; maybe TRBD1 (5 bases). Germline-derived CDR1 and CDR2 are MDHEN and SYDVKM. This CDR3 is built from 14 residues. V lost 3 bases and J 3 bases, leaving 9 bases between the germline ends. In DNA form, the CDR3 reads TGTGCCAGCAGTTTGTGGGACTTCAATCAGCCCCAGCATTTT. It specifies CASSLWDFNQPQHF.

The rearrangement links TRBV6-6 to TRBJ1-5, with D perhaps TRBD1 (6 bases). The V gene's germline CDR1 is MNHNY and CDR2 SVGAGI (reference sequence). V lost 10 bases and J 0 bases, leaving 10 bases between the germline ends. The CDR3 is 13 amino acids. CDR3 in DNA: TGTGCCACCCGGGACAATAGCAATCAGCCCCAGCATTTT. Translation: CATRDNSNQPQHF.

The chain combines TRBV25-1 with TRBJ2-3; 7 positions agree with TRBD1. This CDR3 has 14 amino acids. CDR1 is MGHDK, CDR2 SYGVNS, per germline. The V segment lost 8 bases and the J segment 0 bases; nucleotides outside the gene matches: 5. The CDR3 spells CASGQETSTDTQYF. The CDR3 nucleotides read TGTGCCAGCGGACAGGAGACTAGCACAGATACGCAGTATTTT.

The chain is built from TRBV29-1 and TRBJ1-2; 10 bases map to TRBD1. This CDR3 has 14 residues. J gave up 6 bases and V 3 bases, and 7 bases lay outside the gene matches. The germline gives CDR1 SQVTM, CDR2 ANQGSEA. The CDR3 spells CSVEGGQGENGYTF. The CDR3 DNA follows: TGCAGCGTTGAGGGCGGACAGGGGGAGAATGGCTACACCTTC.

V usage is TRBV7-8 and J usage is TRBJ1-2; 9 positions agree with TRBD1. There are 14 residues in the CDR3. The germline CDR1 and CDR2 sequences are SGHVS and FQNEAQ. V lost 5 bases to trimming and J lost 2 bases; unmatched junction nucleotides: 3. The DNA for the CDR3 is TGTGCCAGCAGCATCGGACAGGGGAACTATGGCTACACCTTC. Amino acid sequence: CASSIGQGNYGYTF.

The chain couples TRBV7-9 to TRBJ2-7; possible D gene TRBD1, 6 bases. V was shortened by 5 bases and J by 3 bases, with 20 bases between the two germline ends. Germline CDR1 and CDR2: SEHNR and FQNEAQ (reference sequence). The CDR3 runs to 16 residues. This CDR3 is CASSPTSYTGNYEQYF. The CDR3 region has the DNA TGTGCCAGCAGCCCAACAAGTTACACAGGGAACTACGAGCAGTACTTC.